The T cell receptor (beta chain) described here comes from a study of PD-1 blockade in classical Hodgkin lymphoma (TCRdb year 2020). For the study in its entirety: Nivolumab dosing was 3 mg/kg intravenously every 2 weeks, continuing until either disease progression or unacceptable toxicity. The study used TCR beta sequencing and CyTOF to define a peripheral blood immune signature of response to PD-1 blockade in classical Hodgkin lymphoma.

The Qiagen DNeasy kit was used to extract genomic DNA both from unsorted PBMCs and from the negatively selected CD4+ and CD8+ fractions. Using primers that anneal to V and J segments, immunoSEQ multiplex PCR amplified the TCR beta CDR3 regions. A synthetic immune receptor repertoire was used to minimize amplification bias, and remaining bias was computationally removed after sequencing. Under the source paper's analysis protocol: Repertoire diversity was quantified as the Shannon entropy index using custom Python scripts. Unsorted, CD4+ and CD8+ repertoires were analyzed separately, except for combined analyses in which CD4+ and CD8+ sequences were merged in silico. Clonal expansion was defined as at least a 2-fold frequency increase after treatment relative to C1D1, with a pseudocount of 0.5 for undetected baseline clones. Clones with 0 or 1 copy at C1D1 were defined as singleton clones, while clones with 2 or more copies were defined as non-singleton clones. Clones expanded in unsorted samples were annotated as CD4+, CD8+ or unknown by matching protein sequences in sorted samples from the same patient. Diversity changes from C1D1 to C4D1 were tested in paired samples using Wilcoxon tests. TCRdb holds this immuneACCESS table with in-frame rearrangements only. Some clones are missing; in checked studies, unresolved V genes explain under half, and the rest has no known cause. V, J and clone size were drawn from that table, and D and trimming were deduced from the DNA. This sample comprises about 100,000 clones, about 89% of them detected only once. The ten largest clones capture more than 6.5% of the sample.

The CDR3 spans 16 residues, from the cysteine through the phenylalanine. The entry retains the CDR3 DNA only, 48 bases that are in frame from base 1. V has 0 bases trimmed and J has 2 bases trimmed; junction bases matching no gene number 7. The germline V gene sets CDR1 to SGHDT and CDR2 to YYEEEE. What this sample's time point label stands for: cycle 2 day 1 (C2D1) of nivolumab. Every trial patient had relapsed following autologous stem cell transplantation, and prior brentuximab vedotin exposure was what differed among cohorts A, B and C. The trial cohort included 50 or so patients with relapsed/refractory classical Hodgkin lymphoma, and each patient had a best overall response of complete response, partial response or progressive disease. Single-agent nivolumab was administered to trial patients in the multi-cohort phase II CheckMate 205 trial. Best overall response was determined by an independent review committee according to the 2007 International Working Group response criteria. PBMCs from the trial were collected at three points: immediately before nivolumab initiation (C1D1), and during therapy at cycle 2 day 1 and cycle 4 day 1. Peripheral blood was collected in 8 mL Vacutainer Cell Preparation Tubes, from which PBMCs were isolated by centrifugation and then cryopreserved.

For this clone: Its specific antigen is unknown. No clone much larger than this one lies a single base away; base qualities are absent.

Overall results and qualifications from the work: Lower diversity was observed in patients in whom nivolumab was started less than 1 year after ASCT, and these patients were excluded from later analyses so that confounding by immune reconstitution would be avoided. A significant rise by C4D1 was seen in CD4+ but not CD8+ TCR diversity (p=0.0027 vs p=0.16), with the rise being most apparent in complete responders (p=0.02). The study covered only a single clinical trial cohort, and the causes of the repertoire differences, possibly disease activity or prior therapy, were still not defined. Trial patients with a complete response had baseline diversity similar to that of newly diagnosed patients, while partial responders and progressors had significantly lower diversity. Baseline TCR diversity was reported to be lower in newly diagnosed patients than in healthy donors, and even lower in relapsed/refractory patients.

This sequence originates from a human donor with classical Hodgkin lymphoma. This material consisted of peripheral blood mononuclear cells (PBMCs), taken before the second cycle of nivolumab. The V gene is TRBV5-6 and the J gene is TRBJ2-7; TRBD2 matches 8 bases in the middle. Read as DNA, the sequence is TGTGCCAGCAGCTTGGTACTGACGGGGGGGACCTACGAGCAGTACTTC. Its product reads: CASSLVLTGGTYEQYF.